The 23 T cell receptor beta chains listed next were all sequenced from one sample in a study of blood T cell repertoires in COVID-19 (dated by TCRdb to about 2020). The library was made by the immunoSEQ multiplex PCR assay. TCRdb obtained this table from immuneACCESS and retained in-frame rearrangements with V and J assigned. These tables miss some clones; where compared with another copy, unresolved V genes account for less than half of the shortfall, and the remainder is unexplained. In all, the sample holds about 170,000 clones, and about 85% of those were seen once. In total, the top ten clones hold 6.5% to 7.5% of the sample. The specimen sequenced was peripheral blood. The receptor set was obtained from a man of 80 years or more with COVID-19, enrolled during active disease.

The V gene is TRBV19, the J gene TRBJ1-2; TRBD1 agrees at 7 bases. Germline V CDR1 and CDR2: LNHDA, SQIVND (reference sequence). CDR3 length: 14 residues. The V and J ends lost 7 bases and 4 bases, in that order; junction bases with no gene match: 9. The CDR3 region has the DNA TGTGCCAGTACCGAGACCGGGACAGTCTATGGCTACACCTTC. Encoded protein: CASTETGTVYGYTF.

This chain connects TRBV9 to TRBJ2-3; possible D gene TRBD2, 6 bases. Trimming shortened V by 0 bases and J by 0 bases, and 11 bases separated the two germline ends. The CDR3 is made up of 16 amino acids. Germline V gene data show CDR1 as SGDLS and CDR2 as YYNGEE. CDR3 bases: TGTGCCAGCAGCGTAGGGGGCGGGGTGAGCACAGATACGCAGTATTTT. It translates to CASSVGGGVSTDTQYF. Full variable domain (rest looked up from reference TRBV9 and TRBJ2-3): DSGVTQTPKHLITATGQRVTLRCSPRSGDLSVYWYQQSLDQGLQFLIQYYNGEERAKGNILERFSAQQFPDLHSELNLSSLELGDSALYFCASSVGGGVSTDTQYFGPGTRLTVL.

This chain connects TRBV6-2 or TRBV6-3 to TRBJ1-2, with D possibly TRBD1 on 5 matching bases. V was pared by 5 bases and J by 7 bases, with 20 bases between. The CDR3 is 15 amino acids. Germline CDR1 is MNHEY and CDR2 is SVGEGT. For the CDR3, the DNA is TGTGCCAGCAGTCCCAGGAGGGGCTCTCTTCGTGGCTACACCTTC. It specifies CASSPRRGSLRGYTF.

This clone occurred once. This chain links TRBV6-6 with TRBJ2-3, with 7 bases aligning to TRBD1. The CDR3 loop spans 15 amino acids. V shed 5 bases, J shed 0 bases, and the junction held 5 bases outside the gene matches. Looked up from germline, CDR1 is MNHNY and CDR2 is SVGAGI (reference sequence). CDR3 nucleotide sequence: TGTGCCAGCAGTAAACGACAGGGAAGCACAGATACGCAGTATTTT. Translation gives CASSKRQGSTDTQYF.

The rearrangement uses TRBV7-9 and TRBJ2-3, with 9 bases aligning to TRBD2. The CDR3 spans 14 residues. Germline trimming cut 4 bases from V and 5 bases from J; bases unmatched to any gene: 4. The V gene's germline CDR1 is SEHNR and CDR2 FQNEAQ (reference sequence). The CDR3 DNA follows: TGTGCCAGCAGCTCAGCGGGGGGTGGAGATACGCAGTATTTT. Translation gives CASSSAGGGDTQYF.

This sequence joins TRBV28 and TRBJ1-6; no reliable D call. Per the germline V gene, CDR1 is MDHEN and CDR2 is SYDVKM. The CDR3 totals 15 residues. The V gene lost 4 bases and the J gene lost 10 bases, with 17 bases spanning the gap. CDR3 in amino acids: CASSSAKEGFSPLHF. CDR3 DNA: TGTGCCAGCAGTTCGGCCAAGGAGGGATTCTCACCCCTCCACTTT.

The chain is built from TRBV3-1 (or the pseudogene TRBV3-2) and TRBJ1-1; 10 bases map to TRBD1. Germline-derived CDR1 and CDR2 are LGHDT and YNNKEL (reference sequence). The CDR3 runs 14 residues. V shed 2 bases, J shed 8 bases, and the junction held 5 bases outside the gene matches. The CDR3 here is CASSQLGTGEEAFF. CDR3 DNA sequence: TGTGCCAGCAGCCAACTCGGGACAGGGGAGGAAGCTTTCTTT.

The chain is built from TRBV6-5 and TRBJ1-5; TRBD1 aligns across 9 bases. Looked up from germline, CDR1 is MNHEY and CDR2 is SVGAGI. The CDR3 runs to 14 residues. J gave up 6 bases and V 7 bases, and 7 bases lay outside the gene matches. DNA for the CDR3: TGTGCCAGCAATAAGGACAGGGGAGGTCAGCCCCAGCATTTT. Translating it yields CASNKDRGGQPQHF.

CDR3 in amino acids: CASSDAERNEKLFF. The CDR3 DNA reads as TGCGCCAGCAGCGACGCGGAGAGGAATGAAAAACTGTTTTTT. The gene calls are TRBV5-1 and TRBJ1-4; no clear D gene. CDR1 SGHRS and CDR2 YFSETQ come from the germline V gene. This CDR3 is 14 amino acids long. Trimming left V 4 bases short and J 5 bases short, with 12 bases between.

In DNA form, the CDR3 reads TGTGCCAGCAGCTTGGGTGGGACAGATTCCTACGAGCAGTACTTC. It codes for CASSLGGTDSYEQYF. This rearrangement joins TRBV5-6 to TRBJ2-7, with 7 nucleotides matching TRBD1. The CDR3 totals 15 residues. Germline loops: CDR1 SGHDT, CDR2 YYEEEE. V was pared by 0 bases and J by 1 base, with 4 bases of the junction left unmatched.

The rearrangement uses TRBV18 and TRBJ1-5; possible D gene TRBD1, 5 bases. V was cut by 3 bases and J by 7 bases, with 13 bases left in between. The CDR3 extends over 14 amino acids. Germline CDR1 and CDR2: KGHSH and LQKENI. The CDR3, as DNA: TGTGCCAGCTCACCCCGGGGGAGCGGACAGCCCCAGCATTTT. Amino acids: CASSPRGSGQPQHF.

The chain recombines TRBV9 with TRBJ2-3; 7 nucleotides agree with TRBD1. Unmatched junction bases numbered 16, after V lost 2 bases and J lost 4 bases. Germline V lookup: CDR1 SGDLS, CDR2 YYNGEE. The CDR3 has 18 amino acids. CDR3: CASSVGPKGARIADTQYF. The CDR3 coding sequence is TGTGCCAGCAGCGTGGGGCCCAAGGGGGCGAGGATTGCAGATACGCAGTATTTT.

This clone was recorded only once. This chain joins TRBV3-1 (or the pseudogene TRBV3-2) and TRBJ2-3; 10 bases are a match to TRBD1. The CDR3 runs to 15 residues. Germline loops: CDR1 LGHDT, CDR2 YNNKEL (reference sequence). Losses at the gene ends were 5 bases for V and 3 bases for J; bases not matched to a gene: 5. The CDR3 DNA reads TGTGCCAGCAGCGCGGGACAGGGGCGGACAGATACGCAGTATTTT. Protein product: CASSAGQGRTDTQYF.

This rearrangement joins TRBV7-2 to TRBJ1-1; D is uncertain. CDR3 length equals 16 residues. Germline-derived CDR1 and CDR2 are SGHTA and FQGNSA. Trimming cost V 0 bases and J 1 base, with 12 bases left between them. The CDR3: CASSLAKTRRNTEAFF. The CDR3 bases are TGTGCCAGCAGCTTAGCGAAGACTAGGAGGAACACTGAAGCTTTCTTT.

The CDR3 protein is CASWAGAGGEQYF. In DNA, the CDR3 is TGTGCCAGCTGGGCAGGGGCAGGGGGCGAGCAGTACTTC. V and J are TRBV6-5 and TRBJ2-7; 7 nucleotides align to TRBD1. Germline values: CDR1 MNHEY, CDR2 SVGAGI. The CDR3 has 13 amino acids. V was clipped by 8 bases and J by 6 bases; unmatched bases: 10.

The chain recombines TRBV21-1 with TRBJ1-5; the D call TRBD1 from the table was never checked on the DNA. TRBV21-1 is a known pseudogene. This CDR3 is built from 20 residues. The CDR3 DNA reads TGTGCCAGCAGCAAAAAACCCCTCCACAGGGTCGGAGGTAGCAATCAGCCCCAGCATTTT. Its protein product is CASSKKPLHRVGGSNQPQHF.

The chain uses TRBV6-2 or TRBV6-3 and TRBJ2-5, with D maybe TRBD2 (6 bases). Germline assignment: CDR1 MNHEY and CDR2 SVGEGT. The CDR3 length is 15 residues. Deletions cut 2 bases from V and 4 bases from J, with 14 bases between. CDR3 amino acids: CASSYGAGMGETQYF. The CDR3 DNA sequence: TGTGCCAGCAGTTACGGTGCGGGGATGGGAGAGACCCAGTACTTC.

The rearrangement links TRBV6-6 to TRBJ1-2; D remains ambiguous. The V gene's germline CDR1 is MNHNY and CDR2 SVGAGI (reference sequence). The CDR3 covers 11 residues. V lost 5 bases, J lost 7 bases, and 8 bases lay in between. The CDR3 is CASSLRVGYTF. As DNA, the CDR3 is TGTGCCAGCAGTCTACGGGTTGGCTACACCTTC.

The chain employs TRBV10-3 and TRBJ1-1; D might be TRBD1 (6 bases). The V gene lost 3 bases and the J gene lost 1 base, with 9 bases spanning the gap. Germline V gives CDR1 ENHRY, CDR2 SYGVKD. The CDR3 consists of 14 residues. CDR3 in DNA: TGTGCCATCAGTGAAAGGGGACAGAACACTGAAGCTTTCTTT. Translated: CAISERGQNTEAFF.

This clone has just a few counts. V gene TRBV7-2 combines with J gene TRBJ2-5; weak D call: TRBD1 (6 bases). CDR3 length: 13 residues. V gave up 4 bases and J gave up 2 bases, with 8 bases separating them. Germline V CDR1 and CDR2: SGHTA, FQGNSA. The CDR3 spells CASSSDRQETQYF. CDR3 in DNA: TGTGCCAGCAGCTCGGACAGACAAGAGACCCAGTACTTC.

The J gene is TRBJ1-5, the V gene TRBV18; a possible D gene is TRBD1 (6 bases). V lost 3 bases, J lost 7 bases, and 13 bases lay in between. CDR1 and CDR2 (germline): KGHSH, LQKENI. The CDR3 extends over 14 amino acids. CDR3 in amino acids: CASSPQQGGQPQHF. CDR3 nucleotide sequence: TGTGCCAGCTCACCCCAACAGGGCGGACAGCCCCAGCATTTT.

In regard to this clone: Additional DNA sequences in this sample encode the identical CDR3. The chain has TRBV5-1 and TRBJ1-2; D may be TRBD1 (5 bases). Germline CDR1 SGHRS, CDR2 YFSETQ. The CDR3 is 14 amino acids. With 4 bases removed from V and 8 bases from J, the gap between germline ends came to 18 bases. CDR3 protein: CASSPSDTRGGYTF. The CDR3 DNA follows: TGCGCCAGCAGCCCGTCGGACACAAGGGGAGGCTACACCTTC.

The chain carries TRBV3-1 (or the pseudogene TRBV3-2) and TRBJ2-5, with 7 bases lining up with TRBD2. The germline CDR1 and CDR2 sequences are LGHDT and YNNKEL (reference sequence). Losses at the gene ends were 1 base for V and 5 bases for J; bases not matched to a gene: 7. The length of the CDR3 is 15 residues. CDR3 in amino acids: CASSQVTAGQETQYF. The CDR3 nucleotides read TGTGCCAGCAGCCAAGTTACAGCGGGGCAGGAGACCCAGTACTTC.